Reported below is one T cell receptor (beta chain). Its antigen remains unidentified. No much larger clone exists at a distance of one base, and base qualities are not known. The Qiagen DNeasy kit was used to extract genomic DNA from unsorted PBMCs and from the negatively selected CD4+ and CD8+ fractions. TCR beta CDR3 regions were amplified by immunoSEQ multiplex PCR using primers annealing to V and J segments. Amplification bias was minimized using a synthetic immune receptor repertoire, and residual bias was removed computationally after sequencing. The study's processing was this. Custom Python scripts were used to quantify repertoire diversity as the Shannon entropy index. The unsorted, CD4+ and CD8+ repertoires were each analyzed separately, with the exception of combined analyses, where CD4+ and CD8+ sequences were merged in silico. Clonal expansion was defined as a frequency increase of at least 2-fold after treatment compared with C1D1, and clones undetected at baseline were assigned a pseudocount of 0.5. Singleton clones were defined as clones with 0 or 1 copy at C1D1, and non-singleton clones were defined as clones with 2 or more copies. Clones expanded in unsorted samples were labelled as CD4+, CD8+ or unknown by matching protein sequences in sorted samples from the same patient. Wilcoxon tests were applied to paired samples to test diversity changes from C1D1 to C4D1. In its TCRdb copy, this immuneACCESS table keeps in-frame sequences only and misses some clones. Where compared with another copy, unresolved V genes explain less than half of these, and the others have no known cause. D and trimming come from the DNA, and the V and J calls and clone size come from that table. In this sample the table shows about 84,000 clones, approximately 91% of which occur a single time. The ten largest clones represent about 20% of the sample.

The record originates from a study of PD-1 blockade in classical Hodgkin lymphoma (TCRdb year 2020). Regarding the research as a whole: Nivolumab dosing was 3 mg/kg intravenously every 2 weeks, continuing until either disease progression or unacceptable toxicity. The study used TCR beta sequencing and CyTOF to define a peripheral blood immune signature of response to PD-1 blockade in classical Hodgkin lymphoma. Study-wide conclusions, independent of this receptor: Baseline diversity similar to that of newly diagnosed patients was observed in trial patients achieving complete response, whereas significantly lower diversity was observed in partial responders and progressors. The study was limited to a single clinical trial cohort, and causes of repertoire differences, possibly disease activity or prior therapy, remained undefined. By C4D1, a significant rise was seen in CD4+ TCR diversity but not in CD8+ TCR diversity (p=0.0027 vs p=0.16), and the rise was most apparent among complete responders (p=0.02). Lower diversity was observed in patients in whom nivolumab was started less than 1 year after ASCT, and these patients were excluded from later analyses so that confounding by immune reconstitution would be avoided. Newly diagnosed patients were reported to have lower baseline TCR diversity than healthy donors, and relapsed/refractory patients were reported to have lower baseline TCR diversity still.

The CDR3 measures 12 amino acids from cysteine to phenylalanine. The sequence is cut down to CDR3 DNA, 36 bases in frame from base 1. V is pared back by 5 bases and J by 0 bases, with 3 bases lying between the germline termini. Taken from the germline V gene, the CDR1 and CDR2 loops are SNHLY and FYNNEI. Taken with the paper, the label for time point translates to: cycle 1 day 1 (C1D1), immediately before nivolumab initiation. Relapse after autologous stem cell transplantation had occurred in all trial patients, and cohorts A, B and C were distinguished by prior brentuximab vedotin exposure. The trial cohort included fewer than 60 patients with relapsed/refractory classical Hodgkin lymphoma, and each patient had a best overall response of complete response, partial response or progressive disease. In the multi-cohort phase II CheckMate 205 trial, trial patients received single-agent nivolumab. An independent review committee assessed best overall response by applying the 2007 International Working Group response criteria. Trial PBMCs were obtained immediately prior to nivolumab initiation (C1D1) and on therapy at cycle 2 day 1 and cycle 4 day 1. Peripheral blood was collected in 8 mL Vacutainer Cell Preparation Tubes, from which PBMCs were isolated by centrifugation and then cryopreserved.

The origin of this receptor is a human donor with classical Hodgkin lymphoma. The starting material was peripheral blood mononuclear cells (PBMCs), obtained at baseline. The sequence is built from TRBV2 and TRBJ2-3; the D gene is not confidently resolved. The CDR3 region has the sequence CASSPSTDTQYF. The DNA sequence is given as TGTGCCAGCAGTCCTAGCACAGATACGCAGTATTTT.